This T cell receptor (beta chain) was sequenced for a study of blood T cell repertoires in COVID-19. Turning to the study itself: Both acute and convalescent COVID-19 samples were obtained from the United States, Italy and Spain. Nucleic acid was either cDNA or gDNA, and it came from T cells, B-cell-depleted T cells, or PBMCs.

CDR3 size: 17 residues. Germline V gene data show CDR1 as GTSNPN and CDR2 as SVGIG (reference sequence). The V end lost 0 bases, the J end lost 4 bases, and 19 bases lay between the germline ends. Methods used by the authors: For nucleated cells, counts were estimated from reference gene primer amplification. Libraries were prepared by immunoSEQ multiplex PCR; TCRdb keeps only in-frame clonotypes and omits some of them. V and J calls and clone size are those listed in that table; D and trimming were worked out from the DNA. The data show some 120,000 clones, just under 85% seen once. The TCR comes from a woman between 50 and 59 years old with acute or convalescent COVID-19. This chain links TRBV30 with TRBJ2-1; a weak D match, TRBD1 (5 bases). The specimen sequenced was peripheral blood. CDR3 nucleotides: TGTGCCTGGAGTGTAACCCCAGGACAAGGTATTTACAATGAGCAGTTCTTC. Translated, it gives CAWSVTPGQGIYNEQFF.